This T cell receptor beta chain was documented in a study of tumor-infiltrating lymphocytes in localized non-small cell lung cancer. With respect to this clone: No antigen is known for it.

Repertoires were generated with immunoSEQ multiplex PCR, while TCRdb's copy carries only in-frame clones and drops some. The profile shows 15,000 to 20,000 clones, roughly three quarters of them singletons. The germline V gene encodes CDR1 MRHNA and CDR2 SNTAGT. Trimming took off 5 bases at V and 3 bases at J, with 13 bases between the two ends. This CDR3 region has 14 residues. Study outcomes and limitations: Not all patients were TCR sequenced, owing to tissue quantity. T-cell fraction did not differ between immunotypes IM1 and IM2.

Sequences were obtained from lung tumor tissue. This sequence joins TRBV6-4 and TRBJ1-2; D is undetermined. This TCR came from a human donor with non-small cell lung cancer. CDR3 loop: CASSHPGRDYGYTF. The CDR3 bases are TGTGCCAGCAGTCACCCCGGAAGGGACTATGGCTACACCTTC.